Following are 11 T cell receptor beta chains from one sample sequenced in a study of blood T cell repertoires in COVID-19. Assay used: immunoSEQ multiplex PCR; TCRdb lists only in-frame clones, some missing. Seen here are 250,000 or so clones, roughly 83% observed once, and the top ten hold roughly an eighth. The source material was peripheral blood. The source of these receptors is a man older than 75 with acute or convalescent COVID-19.

The V gene is TRBV5-1, the J gene TRBJ2-2; the match to TRBD1 covers 7 bases. This CDR3 has 16 amino acids. Germline CDR1 and CDR2: SGHRS and YFSETQ. Trimming removed 3 bases from V and 4 bases from J; junction bases left unmatched: 9. The CDR3 DNA reads as TGCGCCAGCAGCTCCCGTACAGGGGCCAGCACCGGGGAGCTGTTTTTT. This codes for CASSSRTGASTGELFF.

V and J are TRBV5-4 and TRBJ1-6; possibly TRBD1 for D (6 bases). V was trimmed by 1 base and J by 6 bases, leaving 14 bases between them. The CDR3 runs 16 residues. CDR1 SGHNT and CDR2 YYREEE come from the germline V gene (reference sequence). The CDR3 sequence is CASSLFPGHPNSPLHF. DNA for the CDR3: TGTGCCAGCAGCTTGTTCCCGGGACATCCTAATTCACCCCTCCACTTT.

Notes on this clone: The same CDR3 can be traced to other DNA sequences in this sample. The V and J genes are TRBV4-3 and TRBJ2-3; D remains unclear. From germline, CDR1 is LGHNA and CDR2 YSLEER. CDR3 length equals 13 residues. The V gene lost 0 bases and the J gene lost 6 bases, with 7 bases spanning the gap. The CDR3 reads CASSQDSRDTQYF. The CDR3 DNA reads TGCGCCAGCAGCCAAGATTCGCGGGATACGCAGTATTTT.

The rearrangement uses TRBV6-5 and TRBJ1-5; D remains ambiguous. Germline V gives CDR1 MNHEY, CDR2 SVGAGI. The CDR3 totals 14 residues. The V gene lost 6 bases and the J gene lost 3 bases, with 12 bases spanning the gap. The CDR3: CASSPQDINQPQHF. The CDR3 bases are TGTGCCAGCAGCCCCCAGGATATCAATCAGCCCCAGCATTTT.

The chain has TRBV18 and TRBJ1-5; 9 nucleotides match TRBD1. The CDR3 extends over 15 amino acids. V shed 4 bases and J 1 base; nucleotides not matched to a gene: 2. CDR1 and CDR2 from the germline V gene are KGHSH and LQKENI. For the CDR3, the DNA is TGTGCCAGCTCACAACAGGGGGCAAGCAATCAGCCCCAGCATTTT. Translated: CASSQQGASNQPQHF.

This chain uses TRBV2 with TRBJ1-1; D is undetermined. The germline CDR1 and CDR2 sequences are SNHLY and FYNNEI. The CDR3 runs to 15 residues. The V end lost 7 bases, the J end lost 0 bases, and 15 bases lay between the germline ends. As DNA, the CDR3 is TGTGCCAGCAAAGTGAGGCCCAGTCTGAACACTGAAGCTTTCTTT. The encoded protein is CASKVRPSLNTEAFF.

The gene calls are TRBV4-2 and TRBJ2-2; TRBD1 might be the D (6 bases). Trimming left V 2 bases short and J 7 bases short, with 17 bases between. Germline V lookup: CDR1 LGHNA, CDR2 YNFKEQ. The CDR3 sequence is 16 residues long. CDR3 in DNA: TGTGCCAGCAGCCAACTCCGGGACACCAATGTCGGGGAGCTGTTTTTT. Protein product: CASSQLRDTNVGELFF.

In its sample, this clone was seen once. The V call is TRBV6-6, the J call TRBJ2-6, with D unresolved. Germline V CDR1 and CDR2: MNHNY, SVGAGI (reference sequence). This CDR3 comprises 11 residues. Trimming took off 10 bases at V and 2 bases at J, with 3 bases between the two ends. CDR3 sequence (DNA): TGTGCCACAGCTGGGGCCAACGTCCTGACTTTC. This codes for CATAGANVLTF.

This chain links TRBV19 with TRBJ1-4; D not resolved. The CDR3 is 15 amino acids. V was pared by 7 bases and J by 6 bases, with 18 bases between. CDR1 and CDR2 from the germline V gene are LNHDA and SQIVND (reference sequence). This CDR3 is CASTRGDGRYEKLFF. Written as DNA, the CDR3 is TGTGCCAGTACCAGAGGAGACGGGAGGTATGAAAAACTGTTTTTT.

V is TRBV5-1 and J is TRBJ2-3; TRBD2 is a possible D gene (5 bases). Trimming took off 4 bases at V and 0 bases at J, with 12 bases between the two ends. The CDR3 consists of 15 residues. Germline CDR1 is SGHRS and CDR2 is YFSETQ. The CDR3 DNA reads as TGCGCCAGCAGCATCGGACTGGCTAGCACAGATACGCAGTATTTT. The encoded protein is CASSIGLASTDTQYF.

The chain is built from TRBV4-1 and TRBJ2-3; D gene unclear. Trimming took 3 bases from V and 0 from J, leaving 10 bases between them. CDR1 MGHRA and CDR2 YSYEKL come from the germline V gene. The CDR3 extends over 15 amino acids. In DNA, the CDR3 is TGCGCCAGCAGCCACTCTTTTACTAGCACAGATACGCAGTATTTT. It specifies CASSHSFTSTDTQYF.